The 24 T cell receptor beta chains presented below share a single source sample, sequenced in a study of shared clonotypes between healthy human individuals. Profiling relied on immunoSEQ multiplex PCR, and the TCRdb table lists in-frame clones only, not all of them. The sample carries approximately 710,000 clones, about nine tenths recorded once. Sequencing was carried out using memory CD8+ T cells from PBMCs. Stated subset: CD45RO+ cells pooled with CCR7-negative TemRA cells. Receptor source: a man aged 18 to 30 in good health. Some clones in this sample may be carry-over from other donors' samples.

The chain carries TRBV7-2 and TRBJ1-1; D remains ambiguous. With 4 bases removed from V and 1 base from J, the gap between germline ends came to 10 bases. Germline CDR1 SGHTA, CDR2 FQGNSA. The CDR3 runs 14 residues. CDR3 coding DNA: TGTGCCAGCAGCTCGGAGCCATCGAACACTGAAGCTTTCTTT. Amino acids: CASSSEPSNTEAFF.

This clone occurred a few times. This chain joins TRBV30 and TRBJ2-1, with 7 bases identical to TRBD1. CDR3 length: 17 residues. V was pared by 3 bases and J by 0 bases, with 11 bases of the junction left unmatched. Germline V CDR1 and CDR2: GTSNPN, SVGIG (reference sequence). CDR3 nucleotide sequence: TGTGCCTGGAGACCGACAGACAGGGCAAGCTCCTACAATGAGCAGTTCTTC. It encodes CAWRPTDRASSYNEQFF.

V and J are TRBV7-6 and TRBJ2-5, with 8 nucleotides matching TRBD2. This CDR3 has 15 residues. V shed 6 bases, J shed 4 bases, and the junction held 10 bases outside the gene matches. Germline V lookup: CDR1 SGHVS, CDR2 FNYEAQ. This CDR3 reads CASSLLSGNRETQYF. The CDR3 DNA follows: TGTGCCAGCAGTCTTCTTAGCGGGAACCGAGAGACCCAGTACTTC.

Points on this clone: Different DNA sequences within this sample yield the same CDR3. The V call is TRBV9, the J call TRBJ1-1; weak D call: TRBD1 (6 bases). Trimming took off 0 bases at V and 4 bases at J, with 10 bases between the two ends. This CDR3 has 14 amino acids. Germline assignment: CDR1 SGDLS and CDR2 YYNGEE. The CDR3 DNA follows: TGTGCCAGCAGCGTAGGGGGAGGGGGCACTGAAGCTTTCTTT. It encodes CASSVGGGGTEAFF.

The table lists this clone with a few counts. The CDR3 DNA follows: TGCGCCAGCAGCTTGGAGGACTATGGCTACACCTTC. Encoded protein: CASSLEDYGYTF. V usage is TRBV5-1 and J usage is TRBJ1-2; D is uncertain. The CDR3 is made up of 12 amino acids. Per the germline V gene, CDR1 is SGHRS and CDR2 is YFSETQ. V gave up 0 bases and J gave up 3 bases, with 3 bases separating them. The whole variable domain, remainder taken from reference TRBV5-1 and TRBJ1-2, is KAGVTQTPRYLIKTRGQQVTLSCSPISGHRSVSWYQQTPGQGLQFLFEYFSETQRNKGNFPGRFSGRQFSNSRSEMNVSTLELGDSALYLCASSLEDYGYTFGSGTRLTVV.

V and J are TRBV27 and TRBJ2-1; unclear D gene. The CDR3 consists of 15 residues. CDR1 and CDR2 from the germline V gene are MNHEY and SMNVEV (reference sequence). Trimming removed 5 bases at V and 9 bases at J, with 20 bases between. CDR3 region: CASSISRAGYGEQFF. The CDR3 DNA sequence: TGTGCCAGCAGTATCTCACGGGCCGGATACGGTGAGCAGTTCTTC.

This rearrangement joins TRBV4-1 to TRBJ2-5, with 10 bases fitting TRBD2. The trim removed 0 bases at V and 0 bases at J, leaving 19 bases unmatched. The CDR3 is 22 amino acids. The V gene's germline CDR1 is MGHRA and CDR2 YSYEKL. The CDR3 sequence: CASSQEKGSLTSGWGYQETQYF. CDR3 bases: TGCGCCAGCAGCCAAGAGAAAGGGAGCCTGACTAGCGGGTGGGGGTACCAAGAGACCCAGTACTTC.

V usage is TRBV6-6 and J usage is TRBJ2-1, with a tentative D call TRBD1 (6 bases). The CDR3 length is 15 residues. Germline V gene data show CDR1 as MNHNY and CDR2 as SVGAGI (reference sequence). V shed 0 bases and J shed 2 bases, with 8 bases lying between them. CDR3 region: CASSYSDSTYNEQFF. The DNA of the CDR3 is TGTGCCAGCAGTTACTCGGACAGCACCTACAATGAGCAGTTCTTC.

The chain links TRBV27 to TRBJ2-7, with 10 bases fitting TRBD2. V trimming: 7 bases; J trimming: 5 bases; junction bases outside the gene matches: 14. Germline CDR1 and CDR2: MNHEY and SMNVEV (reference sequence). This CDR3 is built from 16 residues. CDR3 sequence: CASNDEPSGRANEQYF. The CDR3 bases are TGTGCCAGCAATGATGAACCGAGCGGGAGGGCCAACGAGCAGTACTTC.

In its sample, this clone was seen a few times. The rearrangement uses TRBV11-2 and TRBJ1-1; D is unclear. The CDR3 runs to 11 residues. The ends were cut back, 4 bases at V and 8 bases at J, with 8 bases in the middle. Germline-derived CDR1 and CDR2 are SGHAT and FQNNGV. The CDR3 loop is CASSSLNEAFF. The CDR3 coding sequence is TGTGCCAGCAGCTCATTAAACGAAGCTTTCTTT.

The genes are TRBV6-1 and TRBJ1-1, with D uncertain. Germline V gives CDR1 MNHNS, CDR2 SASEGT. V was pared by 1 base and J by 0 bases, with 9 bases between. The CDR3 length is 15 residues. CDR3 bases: TGTGCCAGCAGTGAAGTGCCCGATATGAACACTGAAGCTTTCTTT. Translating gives CASSEVPDMNTEAFF.

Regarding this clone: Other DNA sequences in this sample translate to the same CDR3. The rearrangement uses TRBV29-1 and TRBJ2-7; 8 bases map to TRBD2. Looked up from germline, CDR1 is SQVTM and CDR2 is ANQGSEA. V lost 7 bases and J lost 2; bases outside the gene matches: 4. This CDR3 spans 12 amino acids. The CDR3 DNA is TGCAGCGCCCGGACTAGCCCCTACGAGCAGTACTTC. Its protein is CSARTSPYEQYF.

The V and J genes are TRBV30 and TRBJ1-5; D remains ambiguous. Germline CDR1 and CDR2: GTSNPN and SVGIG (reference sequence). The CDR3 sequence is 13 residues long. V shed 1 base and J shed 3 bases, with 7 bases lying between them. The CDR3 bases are TGTGCCTGGAGTGGCTGGGCCAATCAGCCCCAGCATTTT. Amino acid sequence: CAWSGWANQPQHF.

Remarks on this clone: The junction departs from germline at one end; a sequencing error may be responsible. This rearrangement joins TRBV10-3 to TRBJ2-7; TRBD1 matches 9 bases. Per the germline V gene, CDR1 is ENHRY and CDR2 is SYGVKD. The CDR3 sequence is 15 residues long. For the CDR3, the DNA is TGTGCCAGCAGTCGATCACAGGGGGCTACTTACGAGCAGTACTTC. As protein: CASSRSQGATYEQYF.

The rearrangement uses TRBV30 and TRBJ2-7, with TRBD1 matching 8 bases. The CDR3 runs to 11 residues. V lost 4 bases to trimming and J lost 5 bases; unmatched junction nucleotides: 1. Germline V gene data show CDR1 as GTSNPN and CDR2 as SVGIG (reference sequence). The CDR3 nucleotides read TGTGCCTGGACAGGGGGCCACGAGCAGTACTTC. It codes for CAWTGGHEQYF.

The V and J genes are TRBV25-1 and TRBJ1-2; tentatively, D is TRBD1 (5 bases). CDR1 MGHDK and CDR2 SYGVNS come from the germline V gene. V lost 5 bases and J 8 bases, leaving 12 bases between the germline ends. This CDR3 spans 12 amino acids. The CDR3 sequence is CASSPPGLGYTF. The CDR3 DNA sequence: TGTGCCAGCAGTCCCCCAGGGCTCGGCTACACCTTC.

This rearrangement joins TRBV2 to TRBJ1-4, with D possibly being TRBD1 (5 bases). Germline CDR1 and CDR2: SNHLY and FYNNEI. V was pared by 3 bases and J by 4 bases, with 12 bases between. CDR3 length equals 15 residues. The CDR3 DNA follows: TGTGCCAGCAGTGATGGAAGAGGGGTTAATGAAAAACTGTTTTTT. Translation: CASSDGRGVNEKLFF.

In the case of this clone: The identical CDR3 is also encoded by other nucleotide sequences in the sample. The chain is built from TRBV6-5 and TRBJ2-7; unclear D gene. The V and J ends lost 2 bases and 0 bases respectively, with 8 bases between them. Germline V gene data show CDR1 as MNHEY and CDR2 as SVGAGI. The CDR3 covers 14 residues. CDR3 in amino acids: CASSYGRVSYEQYF. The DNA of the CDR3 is TGTGCCAGCAGTTACGGCCGGGTCTCCTACGAGCAGTACTTC.

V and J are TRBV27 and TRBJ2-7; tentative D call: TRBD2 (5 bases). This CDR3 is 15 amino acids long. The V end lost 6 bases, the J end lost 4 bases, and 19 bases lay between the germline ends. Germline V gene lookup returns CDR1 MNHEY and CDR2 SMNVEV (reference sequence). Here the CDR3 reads CASSPSLGALYEQYF. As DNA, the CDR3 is TGTGCCAGCAGCCCCTCCTTGGGAGCCTTGTACGAGCAGTACTTC.

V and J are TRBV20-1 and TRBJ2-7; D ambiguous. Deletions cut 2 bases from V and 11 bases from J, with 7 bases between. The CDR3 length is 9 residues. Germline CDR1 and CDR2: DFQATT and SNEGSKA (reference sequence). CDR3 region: CSARQAEYF. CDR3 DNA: TGCAGTGCTAGACAGGCGGAGTACTTC.

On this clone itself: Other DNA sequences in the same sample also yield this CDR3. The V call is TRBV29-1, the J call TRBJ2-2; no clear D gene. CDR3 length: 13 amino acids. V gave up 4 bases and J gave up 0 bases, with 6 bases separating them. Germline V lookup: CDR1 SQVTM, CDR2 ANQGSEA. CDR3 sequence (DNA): TGCAGCGTTGTTGGAGCGAACACCGGGGAGCTGTTTTTT. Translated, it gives CSVVGANTGELFF.

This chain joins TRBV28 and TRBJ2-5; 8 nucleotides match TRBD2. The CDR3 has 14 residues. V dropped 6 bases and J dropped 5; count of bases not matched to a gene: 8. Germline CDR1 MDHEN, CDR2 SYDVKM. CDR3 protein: CASSGGGRLETQYF. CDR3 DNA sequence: TGTGCCAGCAGCGGGGGGGGCAGGCTGGAGACCCAGTACTTC.

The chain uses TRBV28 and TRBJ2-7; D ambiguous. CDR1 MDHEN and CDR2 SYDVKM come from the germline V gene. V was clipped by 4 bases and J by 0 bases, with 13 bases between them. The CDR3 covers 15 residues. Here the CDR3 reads CASSSPLEISYEQYF. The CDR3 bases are TGTGCCAGCAGTTCTCCCCTAGAAATCTCCTACGAGCAGTACTTC.

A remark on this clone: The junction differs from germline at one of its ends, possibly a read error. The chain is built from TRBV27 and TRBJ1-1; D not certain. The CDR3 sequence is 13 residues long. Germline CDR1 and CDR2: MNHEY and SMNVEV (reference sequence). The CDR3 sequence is CASSFGGNPEAFF. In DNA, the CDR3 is TGTGCCAGCAGTTTTGGAGGGAACCCTGAAGCTTTCTTT.